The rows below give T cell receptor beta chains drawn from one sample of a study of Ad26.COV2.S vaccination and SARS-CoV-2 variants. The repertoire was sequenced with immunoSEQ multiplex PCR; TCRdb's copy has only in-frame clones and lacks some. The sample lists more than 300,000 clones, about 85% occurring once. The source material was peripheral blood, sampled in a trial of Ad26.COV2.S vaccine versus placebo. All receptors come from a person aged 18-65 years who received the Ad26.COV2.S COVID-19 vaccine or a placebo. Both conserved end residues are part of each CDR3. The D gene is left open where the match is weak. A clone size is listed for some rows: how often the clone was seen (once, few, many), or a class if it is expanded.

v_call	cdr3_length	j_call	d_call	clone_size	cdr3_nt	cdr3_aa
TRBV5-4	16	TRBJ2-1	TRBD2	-	TGTGCCAGCAGCGCTGCGGGGGGCAGCTCCTACAATGAGCAGTTCTTC	CASSAAGGSSYNEQFF
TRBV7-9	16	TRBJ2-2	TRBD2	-	TGTGCCAGCAGCGAAAGACTAGCGGGAGCCTCCGGGGAGCTGTTTTTT	CASSERLAGASGELFF
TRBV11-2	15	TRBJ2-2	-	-	TGTGCCAGCAGCCCTGGACTAAGCAACACCGGGGAGCTGTTTTTT	CASSPGLSNTGELFF
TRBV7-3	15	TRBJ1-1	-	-	TGTGCCAGCAGCCCCCCGGGACGGAAAGACACTGAAGCTTTCTTT	CASSPPGRKDTEAFF
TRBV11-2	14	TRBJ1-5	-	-	TGTGCCAGCAGCTTAGATACCGGTTTTCAGCCCCAGCATTTT	CASSLDTGFQPQHF
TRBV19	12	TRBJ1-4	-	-	TGTGCCAGTACCACTCGGTTGAAAAAACTGTTTTTT	CASTTRLKKLFF
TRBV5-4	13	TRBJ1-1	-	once	TGTGCCAGCAGCCGAACTCACAACACTGAAGCTTTCTTT	CASSRTHNTEAFF
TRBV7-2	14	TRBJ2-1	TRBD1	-	TGTGCCAGCAGCGGGACAGGCTTCTACAATGAGCAGTTCTTC	CASSGTGFYNEQFF
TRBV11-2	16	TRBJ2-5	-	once	TGTGCCAGCAGCTCAGAAATCATCAGGGCAGGAGAGACCCAGTACTTC	CASSSEIIRAGETQYF
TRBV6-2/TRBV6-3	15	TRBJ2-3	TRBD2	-	TGTGCCAGCAGTTACAGCGGGAGTAGCACAGATACGCAGTATTTT	CASSYSGSSTDTQYF
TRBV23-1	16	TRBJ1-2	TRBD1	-	TGCGCCAGCAGTCATCGGCAAACAGGGGCTAACTATGGCTACACCTTC	CASSHRQTGANYGYTF
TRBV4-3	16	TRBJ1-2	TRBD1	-	TGCGCCAGCAGCCGGCCCGGGACAGGGACCGTCTATGGCTACACCTTC	CASSRPGTGTVYGYTF
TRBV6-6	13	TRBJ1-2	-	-	TGTGCCAGCACCCAACTCCAAGGACCGTTAGACACCTTC	CASTQLQGPLDTF
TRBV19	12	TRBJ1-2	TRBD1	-	TGTGCCAGTAGTTACAGGGGCATCGGCTACACCTTC	CASSYRGIGYTF
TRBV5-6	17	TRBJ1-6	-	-	TGTGCCAGCAGCTTGGACGGGGGCCCAACCTATAATTCACCCCTCCACTTT	CASSLDGGPTYNSPLHF
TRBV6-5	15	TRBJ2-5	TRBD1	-	TGTGCCAGCAGTTACTCGGGGACAGGCGGAGAGACCCAGTACTTC	CASSYSGTGGETQYF
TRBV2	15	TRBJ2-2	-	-	TGTGCCAGCAGTGAAGTCCGGGTGGCCACCGGGGAGCTGTTTTTT	CASSEVRVATGELFF
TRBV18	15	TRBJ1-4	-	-	TGTGCCAGCTCACCAGTGGTTGCAACTAATGAAAAACTGTTTTTT	CASSPVVATNEKLFF
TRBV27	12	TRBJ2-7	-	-	TGTGCCAGCAGGGCACAGGGCCACGAGCAGTACTTC	CASRAQGHEQYF
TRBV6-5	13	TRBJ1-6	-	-	TGTGCCAGCAGTTTCCCAGGGAATTCACCCCTCCACTTT	CASSFPGNSPLHF
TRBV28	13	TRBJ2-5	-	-	TGTGCCAGCAGTTGGGCAGGGAGCGAGACCCAGTACTTC	CASSWAGSETQYF
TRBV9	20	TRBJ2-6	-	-	TGTGCCAGCAGCGCTCGAACGGTGGGGGAGTTCTACTCTGGGGCCAACGTCCTGACTTTC	CASSARTVGEFYSGANVLTF
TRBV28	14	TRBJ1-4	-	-	TGTGCCAGCAGTCAGGTGGCAACTAATGAAAAACTGTTTTTT	CASSQVATNEKLFF
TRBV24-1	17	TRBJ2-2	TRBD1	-	TGTGCCACCAGTGATTATTCCGGGACAGGAAACACCGGGGAGCTGTTTTTT	CATSDYSGTGNTGELFF
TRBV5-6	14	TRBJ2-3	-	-	TGTGCCAGCAGCTTGGAAATTACCACAGATACGCAGTATTTT	CASSLEITTDTQYF
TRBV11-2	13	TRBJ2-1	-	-	TGTGCCAGCAGCGATAGCGCGAACAATGAGCAGTTCTTC	CASSDSANNEQFF
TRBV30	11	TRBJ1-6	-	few	TGTGCCTGGAGTGACAATTCACCCCTCCACTTT	CAWSDNSPLHF
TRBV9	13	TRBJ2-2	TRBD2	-	TGTGCCAGCGGACTAGCGAGCACCGGGGAGCTGTTTTTT	CASGLASTGELFF
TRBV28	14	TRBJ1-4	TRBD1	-	TGTGCCACCCTAAAAGGACAGGCCGGTGAAAAACTGTTTTTT	CATLKGQAGEKLFF
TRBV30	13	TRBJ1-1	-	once	TGTGCCTCCCGGGCCTCAATGAACACTGAAGCTTTCTTT	CASRASMNTEAFF
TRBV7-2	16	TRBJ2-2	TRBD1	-	TGTGCCAGCAGAATCTCCGGGACAGGGGCCACCGGGGAGCTGTTTTTT	CASRISGTGATGELFF
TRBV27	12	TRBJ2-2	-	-	TGTGCCAGCAGACTGAACACCGGGGAGCTGTTTTTT	CASRLNTGELFF
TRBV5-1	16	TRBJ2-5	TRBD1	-	TGCGCCAGCAGCTTGGCTCCCCAGGGGGCTAAAGAGACCCAGTACTTC	CASSLAPQGAKETQYF
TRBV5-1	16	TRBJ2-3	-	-	TGCGCCAGCAGCACAGGGAGAGGGGGGAGCACAGATACGCAGTATTTT	CASSTGRGGSTDTQYF
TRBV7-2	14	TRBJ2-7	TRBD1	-	TGTGCCAGCAGCACGCGGACAGGTTCCTACGAGCAGTACTTC	CASSTRTGSYEQYF
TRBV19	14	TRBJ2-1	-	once	TGTGCCAGTAGTAAGCGACCACGCAACAATGAGCAGTTCTTC	CASSKRPRNNEQFF
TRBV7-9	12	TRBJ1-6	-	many	TGTGCCAGCAGCCACGGAGACTCCCTTAACCACTTT	CASSHGDSLNHF
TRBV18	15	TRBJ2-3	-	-	TGTGCCAGCTCACCGGGGGGGCTTAGCACAGATACGCAGTATTTT	CASSPGGLSTDTQYF
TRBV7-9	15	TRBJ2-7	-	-	TGTGCCAGCAGCTTAGCTGTCAGATCCACCTACGAGCAGTACTTC	CASSLAVRSTYEQYF
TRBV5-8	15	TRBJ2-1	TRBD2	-	TGTGCCAGCAGCAGGACTAGCGGGAGAATTAATGAGCAGTTCTTC	CASSRTSGRINEQFF
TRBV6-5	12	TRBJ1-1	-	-	TGTGCCAGCAGTTACGGGGACACTGAAGCTTTCTTT	CASSYGDTEAFF
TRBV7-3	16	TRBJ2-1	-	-	TGTGCCAGCAGCCAAAGCGGGACAGACTCCTACAATGAGCAGTTCTTC	CASSQSGTDSYNEQFF
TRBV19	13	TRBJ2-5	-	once	TGTGCCAGTAGTCAAGACAGGCCCCAGACCCAGTACTTC	CASSQDRPQTQYF
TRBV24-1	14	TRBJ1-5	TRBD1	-	TGTGCCACCGGGACAGCGAATAGCAATCAGCCCCAGCATTTT	CATGTANSNQPQHF
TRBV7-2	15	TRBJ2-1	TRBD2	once	TGTGCCAGCAGCTTAAGGCGGACTAGCGGGAATGAGCAGTTCTTC	CASSLRRTSGNEQFF
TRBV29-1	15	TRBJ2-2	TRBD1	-	TGCAGCGTGAGCCGGACAGGGGAGAACACCGGGGAGCTGTTTTTT	CSVSRTGENTGELFF
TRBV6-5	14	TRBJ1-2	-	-	TGTGCCAGCAGTTACTCGAGGGGGGCGCGAGGCTACACCTTC	CASSYSRGARGYTF
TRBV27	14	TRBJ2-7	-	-	TGTGCCAGCAGTTTTACCGGGCCGACCTACGAGCAGTACTTC	CASSFTGPTYEQYF
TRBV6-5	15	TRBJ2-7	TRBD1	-	TGTGCCAGCAGTTCCCCGGGGGGACAGGGGGACGAGCAGTACTTC	CASSSPGGQGDEQYF
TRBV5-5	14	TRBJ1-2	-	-	TGTGCCAGCAGCTTGGTTGACAGAGCTTATGGCTACACCTTC	CASSLVDRAYGYTF
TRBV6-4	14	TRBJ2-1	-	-	TGTGCCACCGGACTACAGGGAGGTTTGAATGAGCAGTTCTTC	CATGLQGGLNEQFF
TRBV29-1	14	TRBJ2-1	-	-	TGCAGCGTTCCACAGGGTACGTCTGTCAATGAGCAGTTCTTC	CSVPQGTSVNEQFF
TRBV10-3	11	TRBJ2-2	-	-	TGTGCCATCAGCAGGGCCGGGGAGCTGTTTTTT	CAISRAGELFF